These 11 T cell receptor beta chains were sequenced from one sample in a study of human T cells and chemical hapten exposure. Regarding time point: patch test 1, 2 weeks after DPC sensitization. Noted treatment: therapeutic diphenylcyclopropenone sensitization with weekly scalp DPC. Each CDR3 protein gets one entry after TCRdb re-called the RACE reads with MiXCR. Of 300,000 to 450,000 distinct CDR3 sequences listed, around 5% were seen once; the top ten hold under 2.5%. The starting material was whole blood, obtained in connection with sensitization to the hapten diphenylcyclopropenone (DPC). Receptors were obtained from a woman between 50 and 59 years old with alopecia areata. Some clones in this sample may be carry-over from other donors' samples.

This clonotype came up a few times. This sequence joins TRBV28 and TRBJ1-2; D may be TRBD1 (5 bases). This CDR3 comprises 15 residues. V was clipped by 8 bases and J by 7 bases, with 23 bases between them. Germline assignment: CDR1 MDHEN and CDR2 SYDVKM. CDR3 nucleotides: TGTGCCAGCGTAAGATACAGGACAAAAGTACTTGGCTACACCTTC. Translating it yields CASVRYRTKVLGYTF.

This clonotype is a singleton in its sample. This sequence may be a read error, since a much larger clone differs from it by one base. The chain uses TRBV2 and TRBJ2-7; D is unresolved. Deletions cut 3 bases from V and 4 bases from J, with 13 bases between. From germline, CDR1 is SNHLY and CDR2 FYNNEI. CDR3 length equals 14 residues. Here the CDR3 DNA reads TGTGCCAGCAGTGACGGGCTAGTGGCATACGAGCAGTACTTC. Protein product: CASSDGLVAYEQYF.

This clonotype has ten or more counts. The chain carries TRBV27 and TRBJ1-4; D not certain. The V end was cut by 3 bases, the J end by 7 bases, with 12 bases between. Per the germline V gene, CDR1 is MNHEY and CDR2 is SMNVEV (reference sequence). The CDR3 sequence is 14 residues long. The CDR3 is CASSLVVQGEKLFF. For the CDR3, the DNA is TGTGCCAGCAGTTTGGTGGTCCAAGGTGAAAAACTGTTTTTT.

The chain has TRBV10-3 and TRBJ2-7; D ambiguous. Trimming cost V 10 bases and J 0 bases, with 10 bases left between them. The CDR3 contains 12 residues. Germline-derived CDR1 and CDR2 are ENHRY and SYGVKD. CDR3 loop: CATYSSSYEQYF. Written as DNA, the CDR3 is TGTGCCACCTATTCGAGCTCCTACGAGCAGTACTTC.

This clonotype appeared many times. The CDR3 bases are TGTGCCAGTTTTCGGGACCCCGGGGACATTCAGTACTTC. Translating gives CASFRDPGDIQYF. The chain couples TRBV2 to TRBJ2-4, with D possibly being TRBD1 or TRBD2 (5 bases each). CDR1 and CDR2 from the germline V gene are SNHLY and FYNNEI. The CDR3 is 13 residues long. The V end was cut by 9 bases, the J end by 8 bases, with 17 bases between.

The chain links TRBV5-6 to TRBJ2-7; 7 nucleotides align to TRBD1. This CDR3 comprises 17 residues. V lost 0 bases, J lost 0 bases, and 9 bases stayed unmatched. Germline assignment: CDR1 SGHDT and CDR2 YYEEEE. CDR3 region: CASSLGPGQLTSYEQYF. For the CDR3, the DNA is TGTGCCAGCAGCTTGGGCCCGGGACAGTTAACCTCCTACGAGCAGTACTTC.

This clonotype was picked up many times. The chain combines TRBV7-9 with TRBJ1-2; D remains ambiguous. Germline lookup yields CDR1 SEHNR and CDR2 FQNEAQ (reference sequence). Trimming stripped 1 base from V and 3 bases from J, with 9 bases between. The CDR3 length is 14 residues. The CDR3 DNA reads as TGTGCCAGCAGCTTAGGCCCCGAGGACTATGGCTACACCTTC. This codes for CASSLGPEDYGYTF. The full variable domain, completed using reference TRBV7-9 and TRBJ1-2, is DTGVSQNPRHKITKRGQNVTFRCDPISEHNRLYWYRQTLGQGPEFLTYFQNEAQLEKSRLLSDRFSAERPKGSFSTLEIQRTEQGDSAMYLCASSLGPEDYGYTFGSGTRLTVV.

There are many counts of this clonotype. The chain combines TRBV7-2 with TRBJ2-5; TRBD2 aligns across 9 bases. Trimming cost V 5 bases and J 2 bases; bases outside gene matches: 9. CDR3 length: 16 residues. Per the germline V gene, CDR1 is SGHTA and CDR2 is FQGNSA. CDR3 amino acids: CASSPVRAGGQETQYF. CDR3 DNA sequence: TGTGCCAGCAGCCCGGTCCGAGCGGGGGGACAAGAGACCCAGTACTTC.

The chain employs TRBV12-3 or TRBV12-4 and TRBJ2-1; 9 bases align to TRBD2. V trimming: 3 bases; J trimming: 8 bases; junction bases outside the gene matches: 8. The CDR3 runs 15 residues. CDR3 in DNA: TGTGCCAGCAGTTTCTCAACTAGCGGGCGTCATGAGCAGTTCTTC. As protein: CASSFSTSGRHEQFF.

This clonotype appeared many times. V is TRBV10-3 and J is TRBJ2-1; TRBD2 is a possible D gene (6 bases). The V end was cut by 7 bases, the J end by 2 bases, with 24 bases between. The germline gives CDR1 ENHRY, CDR2 SYGVKD. CDR3 length equals 18 residues. In nucleotides, the CDR3 is TGTGCCATCACCCCGACTGCGGGATCGGGCGTGGCCTACAATGAGCAGTTCTTC. Protein sequence: CAITPTAGSGVAYNEQFF.

This clonotype showed up many times. V usage is TRBV9 and J usage is TRBJ1-1, with D unresolved. V was shortened by 0 bases and J by 4 bases, with 10 bases between the two germline ends. This CDR3 is 14 amino acids long. Germline loops: CDR1 SGDLS, CDR2 YYNGEE. CDR3 in amino acids: CASSVAVGSTEAFF. The DNA for the CDR3 is TGTGCCAGCAGCGTAGCTGTGGGGTCCACTGAAGCTTTCTTT.